The rows below give T cell receptor beta chains drawn from one sample of a study of tumor-infiltrating lymphocytes in primary liver carcinoma. TCRdb passed the multiplex PCR reads through MiXCR, listing each CDR3 protein once. The data show some 30,000 distinct CDR3 sequences, with around 71% seen just once and more than 30% held by the top ten. Input material: liver tumor tissue from sampling region 3. The receptor set was obtained from a woman aged 25 to 39 with primary liver carcinoma and hepatitis B virus infection. The CDR3 runs from the conserved cysteine through the conserved F or W. D genes are given only for firm matches. Where a row states a size, it is once, few, many or the class of an expanded clone; other rows omit it.

abundance: NA
d_gene: TRBD2
v_gene: TRBV6-2/TRBV6-3
j_gene: TRBJ2-7
CDR3aa: CASSQLAGGLYEQYF
CDR3nt: TGTGCCAGCAGTCAATTAGCGGGAGGACTTTACGAGCAGTACTTC

abundance: NA
d_gene: NA
v_gene: TRBV6-5
j_gene: TRBJ2-2
CDR3aa: CASSPRRGFTGELFF
CDR3nt: TGTGCCAGCAGTCCGCGGAGAGGGTTCACAGGAGAGCTGTTTTTT

abundance: NA
d_gene: NA
v_gene: TRBV11-2
j_gene: TRBJ2-7
CDR3aa: CASGLVGELGEQYF
CDR3nt: TGTGCCAGCGGCTTAGTGGGGGAGCTTGGCGAACAGTACTTC

abundance: many
d_gene: TRBD2
v_gene: TRBV12-3/TRBV12-4
j_gene: TRBJ2-2
CDR3aa: CASTAGGPSTHTGELFF
CDR3nt: TGTGCCAGCACCGCGGGAGGGCCAAGTACCCACACCGGGGAGCTGTTTTTT

abundance: NA
d_gene: TRBD1
v_gene: TRBV5-1
j_gene: TRBJ2-7
CDR3aa: CASSFGHRDSSYDQYF
CDR3nt: TGCGCCAGCAGCTTTGGACACCGGGACAGTTCCTACGATCAGTACTTC

abundance: few
d_gene: NA
v_gene: TRBV30
j_gene: TRBJ2-7
CDR3aa: CVPPVRHEQYF
CDR3nt: TGTGTTCCACCCGTGAGACATGAGCAGTACTTC

abundance: few
d_gene: NA
v_gene: TRBV6-6
j_gene: TRBJ1-5
CDR3aa: CASSYSPELGGINQPQHF
CDR3nt: TGTGCCAGCAGTTACTCGCCGGAACTCGGGGGGATCAATCAGCCCCAGCATTTT

abundance: once
d_gene: NA
v_gene: TRBV10-3
j_gene: TRBJ1-1
CDR3aa: CAICESQGLDTKASF
CDR3nt: TGTGCCATCTGTGAATCACAGGGCTTAGACACTAAAGCTTCCTTT

abundance: many
d_gene: NA
v_gene: TRBV7-3
j_gene: TRBJ2-7
CDR3aa: CASSLNRTHEQYF
CDR3nt: TGTGCCAGCAGCTTAAATCGGACTCACGAGCAGTACTTC

abundance: few
d_gene: TRBD2
v_gene: TRBV11-1
j_gene: TRBJ2-4
CDR3aa: CASSFPWTSGTKKIQYF
CDR3nt: TGTGCCAGCAGCTTTCCCTGGACTAGCGGGACCAAAAAGATTCAGTACTTC

abundance: NA
d_gene: NA
v_gene: TRBV6-5
j_gene: TRBJ2-1
CDR3aa: CASSRLGAVNEQLF
CDR3nt: TGTGCCAGCAGCCGTTTGGGAGCTGTCAATGAGCAGTTATTC

abundance: NA
d_gene: NA
v_gene: TRBV5-6
j_gene: TRBJ2-2
CDR3aa: CASGLTPRVIGELFF
CDR3nt: TGTGCCAGCGGCTTGACACCCAGAGTCATCGGGGAACTGTTTTTT

abundance: NA
d_gene: NA
v_gene: TRBV11-2
j_gene: TRBJ2-3
CDR3aa: CARILILVGDAYTQYF
CDR3nt: TGTGCCAGGATCTTAATATTGGTGGGGGACGCATATACGCAGTATTTT

abundance: NA
d_gene: NA
v_gene: TRBV12-3/TRBV12-4
j_gene: TRBJ1-1
CDR3aa: CARSAGSIEAFF
CDR3nt: TGTGCCCGTAGCGCAGGGAGCATTGAAGCTTTCTTT

abundance: NA
d_gene: TRBD2
v_gene: TRBV11-3
j_gene: TRBJ2-1
CDR3aa: CAGASGNGNEQLF
CDR3nt: TGCGCCGGCGCTAGCGGGAATGGGAATGAGCAGCTCTTC

abundance: hyperexpanded
d_gene: NA
v_gene: TRBV12-3/TRBV12-4
j_gene: TRBJ2-5
CDR3aa: CASSTYPGSEETQYF
CDR3nt: TGTGCCAGCAGCACCTACCCCGGGAGCGAAGAGACCCAGTACTTC

abundance: many
d_gene: TRBD1
v_gene: TRBV11-2
j_gene: TRBJ2-6
CDR3aa: CASSLGDRPVSSGANVLTF
CDR3nt: TGTGCCAGCAGCTTAGGGGACAGGCCCGTTAGCTCTGGGGCCAACGTCCTGACTTTC

abundance: NA
d_gene: NA
v_gene: TRBV30
j_gene: TRBJ1-4
CDR3aa: CAWIVAGARGEKPFF
CDR3nt: TGTGCCTGGATTGTAGCAGGGGCCAGGGGAGAAAAACCGTTTTTT

abundance: NA
d_gene: NA
v_gene: TRBV11-2
j_gene: TRBJ1-6
CDR3aa: CASSLDSGKNSPLHF
CDR3nt: TGTGCCAGCAGCTTAGATTCAGGGAAGAATTCACCCCTCCACTTT

abundance: NA
d_gene: NA
v_gene: TRBV10-3
j_gene: TRBJ2-3
CDR3aa: CAISERANTNTQYF
CDR3nt: TGTGCCATCAGTGAGAGGGCAAATACAAATACGCAGTATTTT

abundance: few
d_gene: TRBD1
v_gene: TRBV10-3
j_gene: TRBJ2-3
CDR3aa: CAISSTAGTGGTDTHYF
CDR3nt: TGTGCCATCAGCTCAACGGCCGGCACAGGGGGCACAGATACGCACTATTTT

abundance: once
d_gene: NA
v_gene: TRBV7-9
j_gene: TRBJ2-7
CDR3aa: CASSSLSAQWFGEQYF
CDR3nt: TGTGCCAGTAGCTCTCTGTCGGCACAGTGGTTTGGCGAGCAGTACTTC

abundance: NA
d_gene: TRBD2
v_gene: TRBV4-3
j_gene: TRBJ2-3
CDR3aa: CASSQGSLAGGPTDTQYF
CDR3nt: TGCGCCAGCAGTCAAGGAAGTCTAGCGGGAGGGCCAACAGATACGCAGTATTTT

abundance: NA
d_gene: NA
v_gene: TRBV9
j_gene: TRBJ1-1
CDR3aa: CASSMVVGAEAFF
CDR3nt: TGTGCCAGCAGCATGGTAGTGGGCGCTGAAGCTTTCTTT

abundance: NA
d_gene: NA
v_gene: TRBV7-2
j_gene: TRBJ2-5
CDR3aa: CASSLAGRSKTQYF
CDR3nt: TGTGCCAGCAGCTTAGCGGGGAGGTCTAAGACACAGTACTTC

abundance: NA
d_gene: NA
v_gene: TRBV5-5
j_gene: TRBJ1-6
CDR3aa: CACSLDVSNSPHLF
CDR3nt: TGTGCCTGCAGCTTGGACGTCAGTAATTCACCCCACCTCTTT

abundance: NA
d_gene: NA
v_gene: TRBV6-4
j_gene: TRBJ2-3
CDR3aa: CASSDDSRDTQYF
CDR3nt: TGTGCCAGCAGCGACGACAGCAGAGATACGCAGTATTTT

abundance: NA
d_gene: TRBD2
v_gene: TRBV7-8
j_gene: TRBJ2-4
CDR3aa: CASSLAAGVNIKYF
CDR3nt: TGTGCCAGCAGCTTAGCTGCGGGAGTGAACATTAAGTACTTC

abundance: NA
d_gene: NA
v_gene: TRBV11-2
j_gene: TRBJ1-6
CDR3aa: CASNYGRNHYNSPLHF
CDR3nt: TGTGCCAGCAACTATGGTCGGAATCACTATAATTCACCCCTCCACTTT

abundance: few
d_gene: NA
v_gene: TRBV11-3
j_gene: TRBJ2-1
CDR3aa: CASSLVGAVYNEQFF
CDR3nt: TGTGCCAGCAGCTTAGTAGGGGCGGTTTACAATGAGCAGTTCTTC

abundance: many
d_gene: NA
v_gene: TRBV6-2/TRBV6-3
j_gene: TRBJ1-5
CDR3aa: CACKESRDSNQPQHF
CDR3nt: TGTGCCTGCAAAGAGTCTAGAGATAGCAATCAGCCCCAGCATTTT

abundance: NA
d_gene: NA
v_gene: TRBV28
j_gene: TRBJ2-7
CDR3aa: CARSYADGSHVFYEQYF
CDR3nt: TGTGCCAGGAGCTACGCCGATGGCAGCCATGTATTCTACGAACAGTACTTC

abundance: once
d_gene: NA
v_gene: TRBV11-3
j_gene: TRBJ2-7
CDR3aa: CASSLVGAPSYEQYF
CDR3nt: TGTGCCAGTAGCTTAGTCGGGGCACCATCCTACGAGCAGTACTTC

abundance: NA
d_gene: TRBD2
v_gene: TRBV11-3
j_gene: TRBJ2-1
CDR3aa: CASSSGLAGEVNPEQLF
CDR3nt: TGTGCCAGCAGCTCGGGACTAGCGGGAGAGGTCAATCCTGAGCAGCTCTTC

abundance: NA
d_gene: NA
v_gene: TRBV11-2
j_gene: TRBJ2-2
CDR3aa: CTCSLVYGELFF
CDR3nt: TGTACCTGCAGCTTAGTTTACGGGGAGCTGTTTTTT

abundance: NA
d_gene: NA
v_gene: TRBV6-1
j_gene: TRBJ1-2
CDR3aa: CASSERFLVPRSNYGHTF
CDR3nt: TGTGCAAGCAGTGAACGGTTCCTGGTCCCTAGATCTAACTATGGCCACACCTTC

abundance: NA
d_gene: TRBD2
v_gene: TRBV11-2
j_gene: TRBJ2-3
CDR3aa: CASSHRGSGSLRDTRYF
CDR3nt: TGTGCTAGCAGCCATCGAGGGAGCGGGAGCCTCAGAGATACGCGGTATTTT

abundance: NA
d_gene: NA
v_gene: TRBV11-2
j_gene: TRBJ1-5
CDR3aa: CAGSLGRFQPQHF
CDR3nt: TGTGCCGGCAGCTTAGGTCGGTTTCAGCCCCAGCATTTT

abundance: NA
d_gene: TRBD2
v_gene: TRBV11-2
j_gene: TRBJ2-5
CDR3aa: CASSSGGLVGIQYF
CDR3nt: TGTGCCAGCAGCTCTGGGGGACTAGTGGGAATCCAGTACTTC

abundance: medium-sized
d_gene: TRBD2
v_gene: TRBV7-8
j_gene: TRBJ2-2
CDR3aa: CASSSFRLAGEDTGELFF
CDR3nt: TGTGCCAGCAGCTCCTTTAGACTAGCGGGAGAGGACACCGGGGAGCTGTTTTTT

abundance: NA
d_gene: NA
v_gene: TRBV11-2
j_gene: TRBJ1-2
CDR3aa: CASNSPSEDGYTF
CDR3nt: TGTGCCAGCAACTCCCCTTCCGAAGATGGCTACACCTTC

abundance: NA
d_gene: NA
v_gene: TRBV11-2
j_gene: TRBJ2-1
CDR3aa: CTSSTSLEGGYNEQFF
CDR3nt: TGTACCAGCAGCACCTCCCTAGAGGGAGGATACAATGAGCAGTTCTTC

abundance: few
d_gene: TRBD2
v_gene: TRBV6-2/TRBV6-3
j_gene: TRBJ2-2
CDR3aa: CVSSVAGDTGELFF
CDR3nt: TGCGTCAGCAGCGTAGCGGGGGACACCGGGGAACTGTTTTTT

abundance: NA
d_gene: TRBD1
v_gene: TRBV6-2/TRBV6-3
j_gene: TRBJ1-5
CDR3aa: CASSYGGQANSFEQPQHF
CDR3nt: TGTGCCAGCAGTTACGGTGGACAGGCCAATTCCTTCGAACAGCCCCAGCATTTT

abundance: NA
d_gene: NA
v_gene: TRBV6-6
j_gene: TRBJ2-3
CDR3aa: CTSNYQTGPRRTDTKYF
CDR3nt: TGTACCAGCAATTACCAGACTGGACCTCGACGCACAGATACGAAGTATTTT

abundance: NA
d_gene: TRBD1
v_gene: TRBV11-2
j_gene: TRBJ1-2
CDR3aa: CASTQGEDGGYTF
CDR3nt: TGCGCCAGCACTCAGGGGGAGGATGGAGGCTACACCTTC

abundance: many
d_gene: TRBD1
v_gene: TRBV4-2
j_gene: TRBJ2-7
CDR3aa: CASSLGQGDYEQYF
CDR3nt: TGTGCCAGCAGCCTGGGACAGGGAGACTACGAGCAGTACTTC

abundance: NA
d_gene: NA
v_gene: TRBV29-1
j_gene: TRBJ2-5
CDR3aa: CSAQTGRGVRETQYF
CDR3nt: TGCAGCGCTCAGACCGGAAGGGGAGTGAGGGAGACCCAGTACTTC

abundance: NA
d_gene: TRBD1
v_gene: TRBV11-2
j_gene: TRBJ1-1
CDR3aa: CASSARDRGRKRWCNAEAFF
CDR3nt: TGTGCCAGCAGCGCTCGGGACAGGGGGCGCAAGAGGTGGTGTAACGCTGAAGCGTTCTTT

abundance: NA
d_gene: NA
v_gene: TRBV12-5
j_gene: TRBJ2-5
CDR3aa: CASGTSDSLGETQYF
CDR3nt: TGTGCTAGTGGTACCTCGGACAGTCTGGGGGAGACCCAGTACTTC

abundance: NA
d_gene: NA
v_gene: TRBV6-5
j_gene: TRBJ1-3
CDR3aa: CANSPRSGRSRNTIYF
CDR3nt: TGTGCCAACAGTCCGCGATCAGGCAGGTCCCGAAACACCATATATTTT